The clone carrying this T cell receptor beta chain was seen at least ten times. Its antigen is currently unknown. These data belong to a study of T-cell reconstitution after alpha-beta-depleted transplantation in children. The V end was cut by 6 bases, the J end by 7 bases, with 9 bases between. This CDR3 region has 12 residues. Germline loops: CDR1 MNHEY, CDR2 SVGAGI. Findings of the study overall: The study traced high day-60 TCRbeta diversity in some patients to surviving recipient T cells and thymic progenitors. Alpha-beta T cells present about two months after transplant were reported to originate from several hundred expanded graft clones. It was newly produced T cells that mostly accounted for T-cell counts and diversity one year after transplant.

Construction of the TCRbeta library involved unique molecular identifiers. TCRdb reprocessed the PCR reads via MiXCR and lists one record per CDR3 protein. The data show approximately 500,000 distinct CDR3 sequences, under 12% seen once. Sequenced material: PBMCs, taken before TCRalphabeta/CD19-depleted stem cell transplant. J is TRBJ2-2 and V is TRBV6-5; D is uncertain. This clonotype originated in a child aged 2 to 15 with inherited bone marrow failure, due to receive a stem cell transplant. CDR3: CASSRGFGELFF. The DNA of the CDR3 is TGTGCCAGCAGCCGAGGTTTCGGGGAGCTGTTTTTT.